Listed here are 10 T cell receptor beta chains from one sample, sequenced in a study of human T cells and chemical hapten exposure. Each CDR3 protein gets one entry after TCRdb re-called the RACE reads with MiXCR. This table holds tens of thousands of distinct CDR3 sequences, 9.5% found once. Stated time point: patch test 3, about 24 weeks after DPC sensitization. Treatment denoted: therapeutic diphenylcyclopropenone sensitization with weekly scalp DPC. Blood, whole and unfractionated, served as the source for total RNA extraction. Sequenced here: whole blood, sampled in connection with sensitization to the hapten diphenylcyclopropenone (DPC). The receptors were gathered from a man in his fifties with alopecia areata. Some clones in this sample may be carry-over from other donors' samples.

This clonotype is categorized as medium-sized (0.01 to 0.1%). The rearrangement joins TRBV18 to TRBJ1-1; 10 bases line up with TRBD1. Trimming took 3 bases from V and 0 from J; bases not matched to a gene: 4. Germline values: CDR1 KGHSH, CDR2 LQKENI. This CDR3 contains 16 residues. In nucleotides, the CDR3 is TGTGCCAGCTCACCGAAGGGACAGGGGCTGAACACTGAAGCTTTCTTT. Its protein product is CASSPKGQGLNTEAFF.

This rearrangement joins TRBV7-9 to TRBJ2-7; the match to TRBD2 covers 7 bases. Germline CDR1 is SEHNR and CDR2 is FQNEAQ (reference sequence). The CDR3 has 14 residues. Trimming at V came to 5 bases and at J to 0 bases, leaving 4 bases not matched to a gene. The CDR3, as DNA: TGTGCCAGCAGCAACCGGGACTACTCCTACGAGCAGTACTTC. Its translation: CASSNRDYSYEQYF. The whole variable domain, remainder taken from reference TRBV7-9 and TRBJ2-7, is DTGVSQNPRHKITKRGQNVTFRCDPISEHNRLYWYRQTLGQGPEFLTYFQNEAQLEKSRLLSDRFSAERPKGSFSTLEIQRTEQGDSAMYLCASSNRDYSYEQYFGPGTRLTVT.

A few counts support this clonotype. The chain joins TRBV28 to TRBJ1-2, with 7 bases identical to TRBD1. Germline assignment: CDR1 MDHEN and CDR2 SYDVKM. This CDR3 spans 14 amino acids. Trimming removed 3 bases from V and 8 bases from J; junction bases left unmatched: 9. CDR3 DNA: TGTGCCAGCAGTTTTTCGGACAGGTCCTGGGGCTACACCTTC. Residues: CASSFSDRSWGYTF.

This clonotype was observed a few times. The chain carries TRBV28 and TRBJ1-5; no reliable D call. CDR1 is MDHEN and CDR2 is SYDVKM in the germline V gene. Trimming removed 2 bases at V and 6 bases at J, with 5 bases between. The CDR3 totals 12 residues. CDR3 amino acids: CASSLMGQPQHF. For the CDR3, the DNA is TGTGCCAGCAGTTTAATGGGTCAGCCCCAGCATTTT.

This clonotype came up a few times. The chain uses TRBV7-9 and TRBJ1-2; 7 bases line up with TRBD1. The germline CDR1 and CDR2 sequences are SEHNR and FQNEAQ (reference sequence). The ends lost 5 bases at V and 2 bases at J; junction bases unmatched: 2. The CDR3 extends over 13 amino acids. The CDR3 is CASSPGQNYGYTF. Written as DNA, the CDR3 is TGTGCCAGCAGCCCGGGACAGAACTATGGCTACACCTTC.

This clonotype was detected ten times or more. The V call is TRBV27, the J call TRBJ1-1; TRBD1 matches at 8 bases. With V trimmed by 3 bases and J by 3 bases, 9 bases remained unmatched. This CDR3 is 16 amino acids long. Germline CDR1 MNHEY, CDR2 SMNVEV (reference sequence). CDR3 amino acids: CASSLVPGGADTEAFF. The CDR3 DNA sequence: TGTGCCAGCAGTTTGGTCCCAGGGGGCGCGGACACTGAAGCTTTCTTT.

To note about this clonotype: A much larger clone differs by one base, so this may be a read error. This rearrangement joins TRBV20-1 to TRBJ2-7; 9 bases are a match to TRBD2. Germline V gene data show CDR1 as DFQATT and CDR2 as SNEGSKA (reference sequence). This CDR3 contains 13 residues. DNA for the CDR3: TGCAGTGCCATAGCGGGAGCTCCCTACGATCAGTACTTC. Protein: CSAIAGAPYDQYF.

There are a few counts of this clonotype. The rearrangement joins TRBV7-8 to TRBJ1-5, with a weak D call TRBD1 (6 bases). Per germline, CDR1 SGHVS and CDR2 FQNEAQ. The CDR3 runs 17 residues. Between the trimmed V and J ends, which lost 1 base and 0 bases, there was a span of 13 bases. The chain's CDR3 is CASSLGQGIFSNQPQHF. CDR3 bases: TGTGCCAGCAGCTTAGGGCAGGGGATCTTTAGCAATCAGCCCCAGCATTTT.

This chain joins TRBV28 and TRBJ2-2, with D unclear. The germline V and J ends were trimmed by 5 bases and 3 bases, with 7 bases remaining between them. Germline V lookup: CDR1 MDHEN, CDR2 SYDVKM. The CDR3 consists of 13 residues. The CDR3 DNA reads TGTGCCAGCAGTCCCGCAGACACCGGGGAGCTGTTTTTT. Translating gives CASSPADTGELFF.

This clonotype was seen only a few times. V and J are TRBV4-2 and TRBJ2-5; the match to TRBD1 covers 8 bases. Germline lookup yields CDR1 LGHNA and CDR2 YNFKEQ. This CDR3 region has 15 residues. V gave up 3 bases and J gave up 3 bases; unmatched junction bases: 6. CDR3 loop: CASSQARGHEETQYF. In DNA, the CDR3 is TGTGCCAGCAGCCAGGCCAGGGGGCACGAAGAGACCCAGTACTTC.